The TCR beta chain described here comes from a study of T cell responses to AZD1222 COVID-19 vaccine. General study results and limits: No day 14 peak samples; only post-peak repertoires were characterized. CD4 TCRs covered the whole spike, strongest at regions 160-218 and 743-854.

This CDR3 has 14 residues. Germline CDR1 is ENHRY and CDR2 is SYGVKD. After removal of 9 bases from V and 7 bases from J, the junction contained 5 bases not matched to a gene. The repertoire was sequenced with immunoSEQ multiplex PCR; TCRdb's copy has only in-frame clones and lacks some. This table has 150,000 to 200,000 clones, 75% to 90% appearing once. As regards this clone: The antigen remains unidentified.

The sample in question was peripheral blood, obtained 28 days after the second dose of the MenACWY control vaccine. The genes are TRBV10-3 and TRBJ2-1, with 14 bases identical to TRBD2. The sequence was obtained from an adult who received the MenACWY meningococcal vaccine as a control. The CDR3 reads CAIQTSGRVNEQFF. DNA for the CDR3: TGTGCCATACAGACTAGCGGGAGGGTAAATGAGCAGTTCTTC.